This T cell receptor beta chain was recovered during a study of radiotherapy plus CTLA-4 blockade in lung cancer. Overall study: Among all patients, 15% to 20% showed objective responses, while 30% to 35% had disease control. The study, taken as a whole, reports: Radiotherapy plus ipilimumab was followed by expansion in blood of tumor-derived TCR clones.

Those with chemo-refractory metastatic non-small-cell lung cancer were treated with focal radiation combined with CTLA-4 blockade using ipilimumab. Remarks on this clone: Its antigen remains unidentified.

The CDR3 is made up of 16 amino acids. Germline V gene sequence: CDR1 SGHTA, CDR2 FQGNSA. The V gene end was trimmed by 1 base and the J gene end by 4 bases; junction bases not matched to a gene: 5. TCRdb keeps only in-frame clones here, not all; method: immunoSEQ multiplex PCR. The table includes about 32,000 clones, less than 75% detected once. The V and J genes are TRBV7-2 and TRBJ2-2; 8 positions agree with TRBD2. The TCR originated in a human donor with non-small cell lung cancer who had stable disease on radiotherapy plus ipilimumab. Sequences were derived from peripheral blood, sampled from a patient treated with radiotherapy plus ipilimumab. In DNA, the CDR3 is TGTGCCAGCAGCTTAGTCAGTAGCGGGGCCACCGGGGAGCTGTTTTTT. Residues: CASSLVSSGATGELFF. Drawing the rest from reference TRBV7-2 and TRBJ2-2, the complete variable domain is GAGVSQSPSNKVTEKGKDVELRCDPISGHTALYWYRQSLGQGLEFLIYFQGNSAPDKSGLPSDRFSAERTGGSVSTLTIQRTQQEDSAVYLCASSLVSSGATGELFFGEGSRLTVL.